What follows describes a single TCR beta chain. The data were taken from a study of blood T cell repertoires in COVID-19. The wider study: Samples of COVID-19 (acute and convalescent) were obtained from the United States, Italy and Spain. T cells, B-cell-depleted T cells, or PBMCs provided the cDNA or gDNA that served as material.

Per the authors' pipeline: Estimated nucleated cell counts came from reference gene primer amplification. The table came from immunoSEQ multiplex PCR; TCRdb's copy has only in-frame clones and leaves some out. That table furnishes V, J and clone size, whereas the DNA furnished D and trimming. The repertoire consists of 160,000 or so clones, with more than 90% occurring once and the leading ten covering roughly a sixth. The clonotype was recovered from a man aged 60-69 years with active or convalescent COVID-19. The sequenced material came from peripheral blood.

The CDR3 bases are TGTGCCAGTAGTTTCCTCCGGGACAGGTTTGAAAAACTGTTTTTT. Translating it yields CASSFLRDRFEKLFF. The chain joins TRBV19 to TRBJ1-4, with 8 bases matching TRBD1. The CDR3 sequence is 15 residues long. J was trimmed by 7 bases and V by 5 bases; bases with no gene match: 9. From germline, CDR1 is LNHDA and CDR2 SQIVND (reference sequence).